The 30 T cell receptor beta chains presented below share a single source sample, sequenced in a study of control samples from healthy donors and cancer patients. Method: immunoSEQ multiplex PCR; TCRdb's copy keeps in-frame clones and lacks some. The repertoire consists of over 85,000 clones, with about 92% occurring once and the leading ten covering 2.5%. The sequenced sample consisted of blood. The receptors come from a woman between 18 and 30 years old in good health.

The chain couples TRBV5-4 to TRBJ2-5, with D hard to call. Germline V gene lookup returns CDR1 SGHNT and CDR2 YYREEE (reference sequence). Trimming pared 0 bases from V and 2 bases from J, leaving 5 bases between. The CDR3 spans 13 residues. Here the CDR3 reads CASSLGSQETQYF. DNA of the CDR3: TGTGCCAGCAGCTTGGGATCTCAAGAGACCCAGTACTTC.

As to this clone: The same CDR3 also results from other DNA sequences found in this sample. The J gene is TRBJ1-2, the V gene TRBV6-2 or TRBV6-3, with D unclear. The length of the CDR3 is 14 residues. The germline CDR1 and CDR2 sequences are MNHEY and SVGEGT. V lost 4 bases, J lost 5 bases, and 14 bases lay in between. The CDR3 sequence: CASSLRGSNYGYTF. The CDR3 nucleotides are TGTGCCAGCAGTTTACGTGGCAGCAATTATGGCTACACCTTC.

The CDR3 DNA reads TGTGCCAGCAGCTTAGTGGACGGAACTAACTATGGCTACACCTTC. Its protein is CASSLVDGTNYGYTF. This rearrangement joins TRBV11-3 to TRBJ1-2; D is unclear. CDR3 length: 15 amino acids. Germline assignment: CDR1 SGHNT and CDR2 YENEEA. With 1 base removed from V and 0 bases from J, the gap between germline ends came to 9 bases.

This chain uses TRBV27 with TRBJ2-1, with 9 bases lining up with TRBD2. CDR1 is MNHEY, CDR2 SMNVEV, per germline (reference sequence). V trimming: 3 bases; J trimming: 9 bases; junction bases outside the gene matches: 12. The CDR3 is 16 amino acids. For the CDR3, the DNA is TGTGCCAGCAGTTTCCCCGCTAGCGGGACGGGGGTTGAGCAGTTCTTC. It yields the protein CASSFPASGTGVEQFF.

The gene calls are TRBV7-2 and TRBJ1-6; D is undetermined. The V end was cut by 5 bases, the J end by 7 bases, with 12 bases between. This CDR3 has 14 amino acids. The germline V gene has CDR1 SGHTA and CDR2 FQGNSA. As DNA, the CDR3 is TGTGCCAGCAGCGCATGGGGTCAAAATTCACCCCTCCACTTT. Its protein product is CASSAWGQNSPLHF.

V is TRBV6-5 and J is TRBJ2-7; the D call may be TRBD1 or TRBD2 (5 bases each). Trimming took off 4 bases at V and 2 bases at J, with 12 bases between the two ends. The CDR3 loop spans 14 amino acids. Germline loops: CDR1 MNHEY, CDR2 SVGAGI. CDR3 sequence: CASSSGTPAYEQYF. DNA of the CDR3: TGTGCCAGCAGTTCCGGGACCCCTGCCTACGAGCAGTACTTC.

The chain uses TRBV6-2 or TRBV6-3 and TRBJ2-4, with unresolved D. The germline gives CDR1 MNHEY, CDR2 SVGEGT. The CDR3 has 17 residues. V was cut by 5 bases and J by 1 base, with 18 bases left in between. The CDR3 nucleotides read TGTGCCAGCAGTCCACCCACCACCGCGGCGGCCAAAAACATTCAGTACTTC. Its translation is CASSPPTTAAAKNIQYF.

This rearrangement joins TRBV7-9 to TRBJ2-5, with a weak D call TRBD2 (5 bases). Per germline, CDR1 SEHNR and CDR2 FQNEAQ (reference sequence). The V end lost 1 base, the J end lost 2 bases, and 11 bases lay between the germline ends. This CDR3 is 15 amino acids long. The CDR3 DNA reads TGTGCCAGCAGCTTAGGACCGGGGTCGCAAGAGACCCAGTACTTC. This encodes CASSLGPGSQETQYF. Variable domain in full (rest from reference TRBV7-9 and TRBJ2-5): DTGVSQNPRHKITKRGQNVTFRCDPISEHNRLYWYRQTLGQGPEFLTYFQNEAQLEKSRLLSDRFSAERPKGSFSTLEIQRTEQGDSAMYLCASSLGPGSQETQYFGPGTRLLVL.

This clone appeared once. The chain uses TRBV29-1 and TRBJ1-2, with a weak D call TRBD1 (6 bases). V lost 0 bases to trimming and J lost 1 base, with 15 bases between them. Germline V gene data show CDR1 as SQVTM and CDR2 as ANQGSEA. This CDR3 contains 16 residues. CDR3 loop: CSVEDLGGSFNYGYTF. CDR3 in DNA: TGCAGCGTTGAAGATCTGGGGGGCAGCTTTAACTATGGCTACACCTTC.

The V and J genes are TRBV11-2 and TRBJ2-7; D perhaps matches TRBD1 (5 bases). The V gene's germline CDR1 is SGHAT and CDR2 FQNNGV. This CDR3 spans 16 amino acids. V lost 0 bases and J lost 1, with 13 bases in between. In nucleotides, the CDR3 is TGTGCCAGCAGCTTAGAAAGCAGGGTAGGGTCCTACGAGCAGTACTTC. This translates into CASSLESRVGSYEQYF.

The genes are TRBV4-3 and TRBJ2-1, with TRBD2 identical over 8 bases. The CDR3 is 17 amino acids. Germline CDR1 is LGHNA and CDR2 is YSLEER. V was clipped by 0 bases and J by 4 bases; unmatched bases: 8. The CDR3 loop is CASSQDPGGGGYNEQFF. The CDR3 DNA reads as TGCGCCAGCAGCCAAGATCCCGGGGGGGGCGGATACAATGAGCAGTTCTTC.

The gene calls are TRBV3-1 (or the pseudogene TRBV3-2) and TRBJ1-2; D not certain. This CDR3 region has 13 residues. CDR1 is LGHDT and CDR2 is YNNKEL in the germline V gene (reference sequence). The V end lost 2 bases, the J end lost 6 bases, and 10 bases lay between the germline ends. This CDR3 reads CASSQTELNGYTF. Written as DNA, the CDR3 is TGTGCCAGCAGCCAAACAGAGCTAAATGGCTACACCTTC.

The chain is built from TRBV7-9 and TRBJ2-3, with D possibly matching TRBD1 (6 bases). The CDR3 length is 15 residues. V dropped 5 bases and J dropped 1 base, with 13 bases sitting between them. From germline, CDR1 is SEHNR and CDR2 FQNEAQ (reference sequence). The CDR3 nucleotides read TGTGCCAGCAGCCGTACAGGGTCAGGCACAGATACGCAGTATTTT. It yields the protein CASSRTGSGTDTQYF. The complete variable domain, with remaining parts taken from reference TRBV7-9 and TRBJ2-3, reads DTGVSQNPRHKITKRGQNVTFRCDPISEHNRLYWYRQTLGQGPEFLTYFQNEAQLEKSRLLSDRFSAERPKGSFSTLEIQRTEQGDSAMYLCASSRTGSGTDTQYFGPGTRLTVL.

This chain joins TRBV7-9 and TRBJ2-1, with 8 nucleotides matching TRBD2. Germline values: CDR1 SEHNR, CDR2 FQNEAQ (reference sequence). The length of the CDR3 is 16 residues. Unmatched junction bases numbered 12, after V lost 5 bases and J lost 6 bases. This chain's CDR3 is CASSPGGRMRANEQFF. CDR3 in DNA: TGTGCCAGCAGCCCGGGGGGGAGAATGAGGGCCAATGAGCAGTTCTTC.

J is TRBJ2-1 and V is TRBV5-1, with 13 bases matching TRBD2. CDR1 and CDR2 (germline): SGHRS, YFSETQ. Trimming took 4 bases from V and 8 from J; bases not matched to a gene: 12. CDR3 size: 17 residues. CDR3 region: CASSPFELAGGLDEQFF. CDR3 nucleotides: TGCGCCAGCAGCCCCTTTGAACTAGCGGGGGGGCTGGATGAGCAGTTCTTC.

The J gene is TRBJ1-2, the V gene TRBV11-2; maybe TRBD1 (6 bases). V lost 4 bases and J 5 bases, leaving 20 bases between the germline ends. The length of the CDR3 is 16 residues. Germline values: CDR1 SGHAT, CDR2 FQNNGV. The CDR3 region is CASSSPRTGTSYGYTF. For the CDR3, the DNA is TGTGCCAGCAGCTCGCCCCGGACCGGGACAAGTTATGGCTACACCTTC.

The gene calls are TRBV6-4 and TRBJ2-5, with a tentative D call TRBD1 (6 bases). The CDR3 is 13 amino acids. CDR1 is MRHNA, CDR2 SNTAGT, per germline. Trimming cost V 8 bases and J 4 bases, with 14 bases left between them. The CDR3 is CASQGQTSETQYF. In nucleotides, the CDR3 is TGTGCCAGCCAGGGACAAACTTCAGAGACCCAGTACTTC.

This rearrangement joins TRBV30 to TRBJ1-1; 10 bases align to TRBD1. Trimming at V came to 1 base and at J to 0 bases, leaving 2 bases not matched to a gene. Germline V gene data show CDR1 as GTSNPN and CDR2 as SVGIG (reference sequence). The CDR3 totals 15 residues. The CDR3 region has the DNA TGTGCCTGGAGTGGGACAGGGGGTATGAACACTGAAGCTTTCTTT. Translation: CAWSGTGGMNTEAFF.

The genes are TRBV7-9 and TRBJ1-2; perhaps TRBD1 as D (6 bases). Germline CDR1 is SEHNR and CDR2 is FQNEAQ (reference sequence). Trimming stripped 3 bases from V and 4 bases from J, with 12 bases between. The CDR3 extends over 14 amino acids. This CDR3 is CASSFSGEFYGYTF. The CDR3 DNA sequence: TGTGCCAGCAGCTTCTCAGGGGAATTCTATGGCTACACCTTC.

This sequence joins TRBV4-3 and TRBJ2-7; possible D gene TRBD1, 6 bases. The CDR3 covers 15 residues. V lost 5 bases and J 2 bases, leaving 16 bases between the germline ends. CDR1 and CDR2 from the germline V gene are LGHNA and YSLEER. The CDR3 sequence is CASSDRQGSTYEQYF. For the CDR3, the DNA is TGCGCCAGCAGCGACAGGCAGGGGTCGACCTACGAGCAGTACTTC.

V and J are TRBV6-5 and TRBJ1-1; D not resolved. The V gene lost 1 base and the J gene lost 1 base, with 7 bases spanning the gap. The CDR3 runs to 14 residues. In germline, CDR1 is MNHEY, CDR2 SVGAGI. CDR3 residues: CASSYYPQNTEAFF. The CDR3 DNA reads as TGTGCCAGCAGTTACTATCCTCAGAACACTGAAGCTTTCTTT.

The CDR3 DNA reads TGTGCCACCAGTGACCCTAGACAGAATACCTACGAGCAGTACTTC. This gives the protein CATSDPRQNTYEQYF. The chain employs TRBV24-1 and TRBJ2-7; possible D gene TRBD1, 5 bases. The CDR3 covers 15 residues. Germline lookup yields CDR1 KGHDR and CDR2 SFDVKD. Trimming removed 4 bases at V and 2 bases at J, with 14 bases between.

About this clone: The sample has other DNA sequences that encode this CDR3 too. The V call is TRBV5-1, the J call TRBJ1-1; no definite D call. The germline V and J ends were trimmed by 1 base and 1 base, with 5 bases remaining between them. CDR1 and CDR2 from the germline V gene are SGHRS and YFSETQ. This CDR3 contains 13 residues. Written as DNA, the CDR3 is TGCGCCAGCAGCTTGACTGGGAACACTGAAGCTTTCTTT. Residues: CASSLTGNTEAFF.

In its sample, this clone was seen once. The gene calls are TRBV5-6 and TRBJ1-5; TRBD1 matches at 8 bases. This CDR3 comprises 16 residues. After removal of 2 bases from V and 7 bases from J, the junction contained 11 bases not matched to a gene. The germline V gene encodes CDR1 SGHDT and CDR2 YYEEEE. CDR3 in amino acids: CASSFSRGLIGQPQHF. The CDR3, as DNA: TGTGCCAGCAGCTTCTCCAGGGGGCTGATAGGGCAGCCCCAGCATTTT.

The chain recombines TRBV10-3 with TRBJ2-7, with a tentative D call TRBD1 (5 bases). The V and J ends lost 0 bases and 3 bases respectively, with 18 bases between them. The germline CDR1 and CDR2 sequences are ENHRY and SYGVKD. The CDR3 is 17 residues long. CDR3 loop: CAISESGATPLGYEQYF. The CDR3, as DNA: TGTGCCATCAGTGAGTCTGGGGCCACCCCCCTTGGCTACGAGCAGTACTTC.

The V call is TRBV5-4, the J call TRBJ2-7; 10 bases are shared with TRBD2. The CDR3 extends over 16 amino acids. CDR1 and CDR2 (germline): SGHNT, YYREEE (reference sequence). The V gene end was trimmed by 4 bases and the J gene end by 3 bases; junction bases not matched to a gene: 10. The CDR3 DNA sequence: TGTGCCAGCAGCCGAACCGGGACTAGCGTTAGCTACGAGCAGTACTTC. Protein sequence: CASSRTGTSVSYEQYF.

The chain has TRBV6-1 and TRBJ1-4, with 7 bases identical to TRBD1. Germline V gene sequence: CDR1 MNHNS, CDR2 SASEGT. The CDR3 contains 14 residues. Trimming took 0 bases from V and 6 from J; bases not matched to a gene: 1. CDR3 protein: CASSEAGGHEKLFF. CDR3 nucleotides: TGTGCCAGCAGTGAAGCAGGGGGCCATGAAAAACTGTTTTTT.

The V and J genes are TRBV30 and TRBJ2-7; 7 nucleotides match TRBD1. CDR3 length: 13 amino acids. Unmatched junction bases numbered 9, after V lost 4 bases and J lost 6 bases. Germline V gene data show CDR1 as GTSNPN and CDR2 as SVGIG (reference sequence). The CDR3 DNA reads TGTGCCTGGAACCCGGGACAGCTGACCGAGCAGTACTTC. It translates to CAWNPGQLTEQYF. Complete variable domain (other parts from reference TRBV30 and TRBJ2-7): SQTIHQWPATLVQPVGSPLSLECTVEGTSNPNLYWYRQAAGRGLQLLFYSVGIGQISSEVPQNLSASRPQDRQFILSSKKLLLSDSGFYLCAWNPGQLTEQYFGPGTRLTVT.

This clone has just a few counts. The V and J genes are TRBV2 and TRBJ2-1; weak D call: TRBD2 (5 bases). V was clipped by 8 bases and J by 4 bases, with 12 bases between them. Germline V gives CDR1 SNHLY, CDR2 FYNNEI. This CDR3 has 13 amino acids. Here the CDR3 DNA reads TGTGCCAGCGGAGGTTCCAGGTACAATGAGCAGTTCTTC. Protein product: CASGGSRYNEQFF.

The chain has TRBV27 and TRBJ1-6; 10 bases line up with TRBD1. The V segment lost 5 bases and the J segment 8 bases; nucleotides outside the gene matches: 9. There are 16 residues in the CDR3. The V gene's germline CDR1 is MNHEY and CDR2 SMNVEV (reference sequence). The CDR3 DNA reads as TGTGCCAGCAGTCTCCGGGACAGGGGAGGCGATTCACCCCTCCACTTT. Translating it yields CASSLRDRGGDSPLHF.